One and the same sample provided the 24 T cell receptor beta chains below, sequenced in a study of human versus mouse CDR3 diversity and MHC coevolution. This table comes from immunoSEQ multiplex PCR, and its TCRdb copy is limited to in-frame clones, with some not included. Found here are 80,000 or so clones, roughly 95% of them singletons; the top ten hold more than 1.1%. Sequenced material: naive CD4+ T cells from blood. Subset defined: CD45RO-negative CD62L-positive naive CD4 T cells. These receptors were taken from a person aged 30 to 69 in good health.

This sequence joins TRBV2 and TRBJ1-2; D might be TRBD1 (6 bases). V lost 5 bases, J lost 2 bases, and 15 bases lay in between. From germline, CDR1 is SNHLY and CDR2 FYNNEI. This CDR3 is built from 15 residues. The CDR3 loop reads CASSRDIGFNYGYTF. The CDR3 DNA is TGTGCCAGCAGTCGGGACATCGGCTTCAACTATGGCTACACCTTC.

This chain links TRBV10-3 with TRBJ2-7, with 8 positions matching TRBD1. Germline V gene data show CDR1 as ENHRY and CDR2 as SYGVKD. The CDR3 is 14 amino acids. With 5 bases clipped from V and 4 bases from J, the junction kept 7 bases outside the gene matches. The CDR3 here is CAISSRTGTYEQYF. The CDR3 DNA reads as TGTGCCATCAGTTCCCGGACAGGGACTTACGAGCAGTACTTC.

This chain uses TRBV28 with TRBJ1-2, with D perhaps TRBD1 (6 bases). Germline CDR1 MDHEN, CDR2 SYDVKM. Trimming left V 6 bases short and J 1 base short, with 9 bases between. The CDR3 sequence is 13 residues long. CDR3 in amino acids: CASSLDSNYGYTF. DNA for the CDR3: TGTGCCAGCAGCCTGGACAGTAACTATGGCTACACCTTC.

This clone was picked up one time. The chain joins TRBV6-5 to TRBJ2-1, with TRBD2 identical over 13 bases. The CDR3 is made up of 13 amino acids. The germline CDR1 and CDR2 sequences are MNHEY and SVGAGI. The junction had 5 bases not matched to a gene; V was cut back by 9 bases and J by 9 bases. The CDR3 region has the DNA TGTGCCAGTCTCGGGACTAGCGGGGTTGAGCAGTTCTTC. It codes for CASLGTSGVEQFF.

This chain uses TRBV28 with TRBJ2-5; D possibly corresponds to TRBD1 (6 bases). There are 12 residues in the CDR3. The germline CDR1 and CDR2 sequences are MDHEN and SYDVKM. Trimming shortened V by 2 bases and J by 5 bases, and 6 bases separated the two germline ends. Here the CDR3 DNA reads TGTGCCAGCAGTTTACAGGGGGAGACCCAGTACTTC. As protein: CASSLQGETQYF.

The chain uses TRBV28 and TRBJ2-1; D is possibly TRBD2 (5 bases). V shed 8 bases and J shed 0 bases, with 5 bases lying between them. Germline assignment: CDR1 MDHEN and CDR2 SYDVKM. This CDR3 has 12 residues. CDR3 sequence (DNA): TGTGCCAGCCGGGACTCCTACAATGAGCAGTTCTTC. Its translation is CASRDSYNEQFF. The full variable domain, in which reference TRBV28 and TRBJ2-1 provide the parts outside the CDR3, is DVKVTQSSRYLVKRTGEKVFLECVQDMDHENMFWYRQDPGLGLRLIYFSYDVKMKEKGDIPEGYSVSREKKERFSLILESASTNQTSMYLCASRDSYNEQFFGPGTRLTVL.

Only one count was recorded for this clone. This sequence joins TRBV10-3 and TRBJ1-5; 9 positions match TRBD1. J gave up 6 bases and V 4 bases, and 10 bases lay outside the gene matches. From germline, CDR1 is ENHRY and CDR2 SYGVKD. The CDR3 totals 16 residues. CDR3: CAISVGPQGAVQPQHF. The CDR3, as DNA: TGTGCCATCAGTGTTGGTCCACAGGGGGCTGTTCAGCCCCAGCATTTT.

With respect to this clone: Sequence at one end of the junction differs from germline and may be a read error. The chain has TRBV29-1 and TRBJ2-1; weak D call: TRBD1 (5 bases). There are 9 residues in the CDR3. Per germline, CDR1 SQVTM and CDR2 ANQGSEA. Here the CDR3 reads CSVDLGQVF. The CDR3, as DNA: TGCAGCGTCGACTTGGGGCAGGTCTTC.

This rearrangement joins TRBV27 to TRBJ2-7, with a tentative D call TRBD1 (5 bases). Looked up from germline, CDR1 is MNHEY and CDR2 is SMNVEV (reference sequence). CDR3 size: 14 residues. V was pared by 2 bases and J by 7 bases, with 15 bases between. The CDR3 region is CASSLRGTVGEQYF. CDR3 nucleotides: TGTGCCAGCAGTTTAAGGGGTACCGTGGGGGAGCAGTACTTC.

The chain employs TRBV5-1 and TRBJ2-1; 11 bases are shared with TRBD2. Losses at the gene ends were 4 bases for V and 4 bases for J; bases not matched to a gene: 7. CDR1 is SGHRS, CDR2 YFSETQ, per germline. The CDR3 covers 16 residues. This chain's CDR3 is CASSIDSSGRYNEQFF. The CDR3 coding sequence is TGCGCCAGCAGCATCGACTCTAGCGGGAGGTACAATGAGCAGTTCTTC.

V is TRBV18 and J is TRBJ2-6; 7 bases fit TRBD1. Germline V gives CDR1 KGHSH, CDR2 LQKENI. V dropped 6 bases and J dropped 0; count of bases not matched to a gene: 5. The CDR3 has 16 amino acids. The CDR3 DNA sequence: TGTGCCAGCTCGCCGGGACAGTTCTCTGGGGCCAACGTCCTGACTTTC. This gives the protein CASSPGQFSGANVLTF.

This chain links TRBV6-5 with TRBJ2-7; 10 nucleotides line up with TRBD1. Germline-derived CDR1 and CDR2 are MNHEY and SVGAGI. V dropped 7 bases and J dropped 2; count of bases not matched to a gene: 8. This CDR3 comprises 15 residues. CDR3 DNA sequence: TGTGCCAGCACGGGACAGGGGCAGGGCACCTACGAGCAGTACTTC. This translates into CASTGQGQGTYEQYF.

This chain joins TRBV28 and TRBJ1-1, with D possibly matching TRBD1 (5 bases). Trimming left V 3 bases short and J 2 bases short, with 10 bases between. The CDR3 runs 14 residues. Per the germline V gene, CDR1 is MDHEN and CDR2 is SYDVKM. The CDR3 coding sequence is TGTGCCAGCAGTTTTGCGGGACGCAACACTGAAGCTTTCTTT. Amino acids: CASSFAGRNTEAFF. The variable domain in full, with the rest retrieved from reference TRBV28 and TRBJ1-1, is DVKVTQSSRYLVKRTGEKVFLECVQDMDHENMFWYRQDPGLGLRLIYFSYDVKMKEKGDIPEGYSVSREKKERFSLILESASTNQTSMYLCASSFAGRNTEAFFGQGTRLTVV.

The chain joins TRBV10-3 to TRBJ1-1, with D perhaps TRBD1 (5 bases). CDR1 and CDR2 (germline): ENHRY, SYGVKD. The V and J ends lost 4 bases and 1 base respectively, with 16 bases between them. The CDR3 is 16 amino acids. CDR3 residues: CAISAPARGTNTEAFF. Written as DNA, the CDR3 is TGTGCCATCAGTGCGCCCGCGCGGGGGACGAACACTGAAGCTTTCTTT.

The gene calls are TRBV5-6 and TRBJ1-2, with a tentative D call TRBD1 (5 bases). The germline gives CDR1 SGHDT, CDR2 YYEEEE. V was pared by 3 bases and J by 8 bases, with 17 bases between. The CDR3 length is 14 residues. The CDR3 DNA is TGTGCCAGCAGCTATCGGGACTCCGCTGCCGGCTACACCTTC. This sequence encodes CASSYRDSAAGYTF.

The J gene is TRBJ2-7, the V gene TRBV29-1; a possible D gene is TRBD1 (6 bases). CDR1 SQVTM and CDR2 ANQGSEA come from the germline V gene. The CDR3 is 12 amino acids. Between the trimmed V and J ends, which lost 4 bases and 1 base, there was a span of 8 bases. Here the CDR3 DNA reads TGCAGCGTTGCTACAGGGTCCTACGAGCAGTACTTC. Its protein is CSVATGSYEQYF.

This chain uses TRBV9 with TRBJ2-5; D remains unclear. The germline V gene encodes CDR1 SGDLS and CDR2 YYNGEE. The CDR3 loop spans 12 amino acids. The V end was cut by 7 bases, the J end by 4 bases, with 11 bases between. The CDR3 reads CASPVPRETQYF. Here the CDR3 DNA reads TGTGCCAGCCCTGTGCCGAGAGAGACCCAGTACTTC.

The V and J genes are TRBV9 and TRBJ2-2; 10 bases map to TRBD1. The CDR3 loop spans 16 amino acids. Germline values: CDR1 SGDLS, CDR2 YYNGEE. With 4 bases clipped from V and 4 bases from J, the junction kept 7 bases outside the gene matches. CDR3 region: CASSFTGTGVTGELFF. The CDR3 DNA reads TGTGCCAGCAGCTTTACCGGGACAGGGGTCACCGGGGAGCTGTTTTTT.

CDR3: CASAGQGNSPLHF. DNA for the CDR3: TGTGCCAGCGCGGGACAGGGAAATTCACCCCTCCACTTT. J is TRBJ1-6 and V is TRBV27; 9 nucleotides agree with TRBD1. Germline loops: CDR1 MNHEY, CDR2 SMNVEV (reference sequence). Trimming took 8 bases from V and 7 from J; bases not matched to a gene: 3. The CDR3 sequence is 13 residues long.

This chain joins TRBV11-3 and TRBJ2-2; D is unclear. This CDR3 region has 13 residues. Germline V lookup: CDR1 SGHNT, CDR2 YENEEA. The V end was cut by 2 bases, the J end by 5 bases, with 6 bases between. As DNA, the CDR3 is TGTGCCAGCAGCTTAAGTAGAACCGGGGAGCTGTTTTTT. Protein: CASSLSRTGELFF.

In its sample, this clone was seen once. This rearrangement joins TRBV27 to TRBJ1-5; no definite D call. The CDR3 loop spans 13 amino acids. Per the germline V gene, CDR1 is MNHEY and CDR2 is SMNVEV (reference sequence). The V and J ends lost 5 bases and 7 bases respectively, with 12 bases between them. CDR3 region: CASSPARGQPQHF. DNA of the CDR3: TGTGCCAGCAGTCCGGCCCGCGGGCAGCCCCAGCATTTT.

The chain combines TRBV19 with TRBJ2-1; no firm D call. The germline V gene has CDR1 LNHDA and CDR2 SQIVND (reference sequence). V was pared by 4 bases and J by 0 bases, with 7 bases between. The CDR3 sequence is 14 residues long. This chain's CDR3 is CASSTTSSYNEQFF. The CDR3 DNA reads as TGTGCCAGTAGTACCACGAGCTCCTACAATGAGCAGTTCTTC.

The V and J genes are TRBV5-4 and TRBJ2-1, with D possibly matching TRBD1 (6 bases). The CDR3 contains 13 residues. Germline CDR1 SGHNT, CDR2 YYREEE (reference sequence). The V end lost 2 bases, the J end lost 7 bases, and 10 bases lay between the germline ends. CDR3 nucleotide sequence: TGTGCCAGCAGCTTCACCGACAGGAATGAGCAGTTCTTC. Translating gives CASSFTDRNEQFF.

The rearrangement joins TRBV6-5 to TRBJ1-1; perhaps TRBD1 as D (6 bases). The V gene's germline CDR1 is MNHEY and CDR2 SVGAGI. CDR3 length: 14 amino acids. Deletions cut 7 bases from V and 5 bases from J, with 17 bases between. The CDR3 region has the DNA TGTGCCAGCACGATAGGAAGGGGGTGGACTGAAGCTTTCTTT. It codes for CASTIGRGWTEAFF.